Sequencing of this T cell receptor (beta chain) was carried out in a study of T cells in Graves' hyperthyroidism and ophthalmopathy. Study-level results: Most thyroid clonotypes expanded above 0.001 appeared in blood too. Ophthalmopathy could be told apart from stable hyperthyroidism with a 13 V-J model.

From RNA transcripts, TCR beta CDR3 regions were amplified. First-round RT-PCR of the TCR CDR3 relied on the HTBI primer set. TCRdb called the multiplex PCR reads again in MiXCR, with one record for every CDR3 protein. The sample has around 300,000 distinct CDR3 sequences; about an eighth are singletons. A patient was excluded if there was uncontrolled infection, other autoimmune disease, pregnancy or lactation. Diagnoses used clinical symptoms, serum thyroxine and TRAb, thyroid ultrasound and orbital computed tomography. Germline CDR1 SEHNR, CDR2 FQNEAQ (reference sequence). The CDR3 sequence is 17 residues long. With regard to this clonotype: Its cognate antigen is unknown. A clone one base away is much larger, so this may be a read error.

This receptor was identified in a woman aged 40 to 50 with Graves' hyperthyroidism. Material for sequencing was blood. The chain carries TRBV7-9 and TRBJ2-5; 11 bases are a match to TRBD2. The DNA of the CDR3 is TGTGCCAGCAGTTCCCGACTAGCGGGGTTCTACCAAGAGACCCGGTACTTC. Translating gives CASSSRLAGFYQETRYF.